Listed here are 18 T cell receptor beta chains from one sample, sequenced in a study of blood T cells in healthy people across ages. A second PCR of 7 to 11 cycles used a sample-barcoded 5' primer and a J-beta primer mix. TCRdb fed the 5' RACE reads into MiXCR, producing one record per CDR3 protein. This table holds 730,000 or so distinct CDR3 sequences, approximately 39% found once. Source material: blood. Source of these receptors: a woman in her sixties or seventies in good health.

The chain links TRBV5-1 to TRBJ1-5, with D perhaps matching TRBD1 (6 bases). V shed 0 bases and J shed 5 bases, with 12 bases lying between them. CDR1 and CDR2 from the germline V gene are SGHRS and YFSETQ. The CDR3 is made up of 15 amino acids. In nucleotides, the CDR3 is TGCGCCAGCAGCTTGGCTACAGGGATAGATCAGCCCCAGCATTTT. This encodes CASSLATGIDQPQHF.

The CDR3 DNA follows: TGTGCCAGCAGTTCCGCAGGACCGACCTCGATTAGCAATCAGCCCCAGCATTTT. Amino acids: CASSSAGPTSISNQPQHF. The rearrangement joins TRBV27 to TRBJ1-5; no firm D call. Germline V gene sequence: CDR1 MNHEY, CDR2 SMNVEV (reference sequence). The CDR3 spans 18 residues. V lost 4 bases, J lost 0 bases, and 19 bases lay in between.

This clonotype was observed a handful of times. The genes are TRBV29-1 and TRBJ2-5; 11 bases fit TRBD1. The V segment lost 5 bases and the J segment 11 bases; nucleotides outside the gene matches: 10. Germline loops: CDR1 SQVTM, CDR2 ANQGSEA. The CDR3 has 13 residues. CDR3 in amino acids: CSVRTGGFWEQYF. For the CDR3, the DNA is TGCAGCGTTCGGACAGGGGGCTTCTGGGAGCAGTACTTC.

This clonotype was recorded many times. J is TRBJ2-7 and V is TRBV10-3; perhaps TRBD1 as D (5 bases). The CDR3 runs 15 residues. The V end was cut by 3 bases, the J end by 3 bases, with 15 bases between. Germline lookup yields CDR1 ENHRY and CDR2 SYGVKD. CDR3 region: CAISDLTVGNYEQYF. The CDR3 nucleotides are TGTGCCATCAGTGATTTGACAGTTGGAAACTACGAGCAGTACTTC.

This clonotype was seen more than once but under ten times. The chain carries TRBV12-3 or TRBV12-4 and TRBJ2-5; TRBD1 aligns across 7 bases. J lost 0 bases, V lost 8 bases, and 9 bases had no gene match. This CDR3 contains 15 residues. DNA of the CDR3: TGTGCCAGCGCGACAGGGCCACCCTACCAAGAGACCCAGTACTTC. As protein: CASATGPPYQETQYF.

This clonotype has more than one count but fewer than ten. V is TRBV7-8 and J is TRBJ2-7; no firm D call. V gave up 1 base and J gave up 7 bases, with 8 bases separating them. The length of the CDR3 is 12 residues. The germline V gene encodes CDR1 SGHVS and CDR2 FQNEAQ. In nucleotides, the CDR3 is TGTGCCAGCAGCTTAGAGCTTTGGGAGCAGTACTTC. It codes for CASSLELWEQYF.

The V and J genes are TRBV24-1 and TRBJ2-3; 9 bases agree with TRBD2. J gave up 4 bases and V 4 bases, and 8 bases lay outside the gene matches. Germline V CDR1 and CDR2: KGHDR, SFDVKD. The CDR3 spans 16 residues. The CDR3 sequence is CATSDHLRTSADTQYF. Here the CDR3 DNA reads TGTGCCACCAGTGACCACTTGAGGACTAGCGCAGATACGCAGTATTTT.

This clonotype came up a few times. This chain connects TRBV6-1 to TRBJ1-2; D unclear. The V and J ends lost 2 bases and 1 base respectively, with 8 bases between them. CDR3 length: 14 residues. CDR1 MNHNS and CDR2 SASEGT come from the germline V gene. CDR3 sequence reads: CASSEISVNYGYTF. CDR3 coding DNA: TGTGCCAGCAGTGAAATCTCAGTTAACTATGGCTACACCTTC.

The V call is TRBV12-3 or TRBV12-4, the J call TRBJ2-1; D not resolved. This CDR3 is built from 12 residues. Between the trimmed V and J ends, which lost 6 bases and 9 bases, there was a span of 12 bases. This chain's CDR3 is CASSPIAGEQFF. The CDR3 DNA reads as TGTGCCAGCAGCCCTATCGCAGGTGAGCAGTTCTTC.

This clonotype was counted only a few times. The rearrangement joins TRBV3-1 to TRBJ2-3, with 11 bases identical to TRBD2. This CDR3 spans 16 amino acids. J lost 6 bases, V lost 4 bases, and 9 bases had no gene match. Looked up from germline, CDR1 is LGHDT and CDR2 is YNNKEL (reference sequence). This CDR3 is CASSLEASGGYDTQYF. The CDR3 coding sequence is TGTGCCAGCAGCCTAGAGGCTAGCGGGGGGTACGATACGCAGTATTTT.

This clonotype showed up just a few times. The chain carries TRBV6-6 and TRBJ1-6; TRBD1 aligns across 8 bases. Germline trimming cut 5 bases from V and 7 bases from J; bases unmatched to any gene: 4. CDR1 and CDR2 (germline): MNHNY, SVGAGI (reference sequence). This CDR3 contains 14 residues. This chain's CDR3 is CASSRTGWNSPLHF. DNA for the CDR3: TGTGCCAGCAGTCGGACAGGGTGGAATTCACCCCTCCACTTT.

The CDR3 nucleotides are TGTGCCAGCAGCTTTTCCGGGACTAAGAATAGGATGCATGAGCAGTACTTC. Protein product: CASSFSGTKNRMHEQYF. The rearrangement joins TRBV6-1 to TRBJ2-7; 7 bases fit TRBD2. In germline, CDR1 is MNHNS, CDR2 SASEGT. V dropped 6 bases and J dropped 7; count of bases not matched to a gene: 21. The CDR3 totals 17 residues.

This clonotype was counted only a few times. The chain carries TRBV7-6 and TRBJ1-5; D ambiguous. The CDR3 runs to 14 residues. Trimming cost V 4 bases and J 7 bases, with 14 bases left between them. Germline values: CDR1 SGHVS, CDR2 FNYEAQ. CDR3 nucleotides: TGTGCCAGCAGCTATAATCCCCATGACCAGCCCCAGCATTTT. This sequence encodes CASSYNPHDQPQHF.

The chain's CDR3 is CSAKTTQGARETQYF. In nucleotides, the CDR3 is TGCAGTGCCAAGACAACACAGGGGGCTCGGGAGACCCAGTACTTC. The V gene is TRBV20-1, the J gene TRBJ2-5, with TRBD1 matching 9 bases. The CDR3 sequence is 15 residues long. V lost 6 bases to trimming and J lost 5 bases; unmatched junction nucleotides: 13. Germline CDR1 is DFQATT and CDR2 is SNEGSKA (reference sequence).

As regards this clonotype: The junction shows a germline mismatch at one end, possibly a read error. The chain links TRBV6-2 or TRBV6-3 to TRBJ2-5; possibly TRBD1 or TRBD2 for D (5 bases each). Germline V gene lookup returns CDR1 MNHEY and CDR2 SVGEGT. The CDR3 extends over 15 amino acids. The CDR3 coding sequence is TGCGCCAGCAGTTACTCCACGCAGGGACGGGGTGGGCAGTACTTC. Translated, it gives CASSYSTQGRGGQYF.

This chain links TRBV7-2 with TRBJ1-2; 9 bases line up with TRBD1. The CDR3 sequence is 14 residues long. Per the germline V gene, CDR1 is SGHTA and CDR2 is FQGNSA. The trim removed 5 bases at V and 4 bases at J, leaving 5 bases unmatched. The CDR3 is CASSPWTGAYGYTF. The CDR3 DNA follows: TGTGCCAGCAGCCCTTGGACAGGGGCCTATGGCTACACCTTC.

This clonotype was recorded many times. The chain has TRBV7-3 and TRBJ1-1; D unresolved. CDR3 length: 12 residues. From germline, CDR1 is SGHTA and CDR2 FQGTGA. V was trimmed by 2 bases and J by 7 bases, leaving 8 bases between them. CDR3 sequence reads: CASSLQDGEAFF. The CDR3, as DNA: TGTGCCAGCAGCTTACAGGATGGTGAAGCTTTCTTT.

This rearrangement joins TRBV15 to TRBJ2-5; TRBD1 matches 7 bases. Germline CDR1 and CDR2: LNHNV and YYDKDF (reference sequence). This CDR3 has 16 residues. The V and J ends lost 0 bases and 11 bases, in that order; junction bases with no gene match: 15. CDR3 loop: CATSRDPQGDHNEQYF. In nucleotides, the CDR3 is TGTGCCACCAGCAGAGATCCCCAGGGGGACCACAATGAGCAGTACTTC.